These T cell receptor beta chains were read from a single sample in a study of CD8 T cells in Susac syndrome. Each CDR3 protein gets one entry after TCRdb re-called the immunoSEQ multiplex PCR reads with MiXCR. The repertoire includes about 210,000 distinct CDR3 sequences, less than 95% of them detected once, and approximately 0.15% sits in the top ten. Specimen: CD4+ T cells from PBMCs. Every receptor here comes from a human donor with Susac syndrome. The CDR3 runs from the conserved cysteine through the conserved F or W. D genes are given only for firm matches. Expanded clones get a size class; other rows say once, few or many, or leave the size out.

>TRBJ2-3|TRBD1|TRBV12-3/TRBV12-4|-
TGTGCCAGCAGTTCAAAACAGGGGGCAACAGATACGCAGTATTTT
CASSSKQGATDTQYF
>TRBJ2-2|-|TRBV9|-
TGTGCCAGCAGCGTGACAGTTGGGACCGGGGAGCTGTTTTTT
CASSVTVGTGELFF
>TRBJ1-2|TRBD1|TRBV19|once
TGTGCCAGTACCAGCCACAGGGGCGGGTATGGCTACACCTTC
CASTSHRGGYGYTF
>TRBJ2-1|-|TRBV29-1|-
TGCAGCGTTGAAAGGGTTGGTGAGCAGTTCTTC
CSVERVGEQFF
>TRBJ2-1|-|TRBV7-9|-
TGTGCCAGCAGCTCATTGACAGCGGTCGGATTC
CASSSLTAVGF
>TRBJ2-5|TRBD2|TRBV20-1|-
TGCAGTGCGGTACCCGGGACTAGCGGGGAGACCCAGTACTTC
CSAVPGTSGETQYF
>TRBJ2-2|TRBD1|TRBV6-5|few
TGTGCCAGCAGCAAGACAGGGACCGGGGAGCTGTTTTTT
CASSKTGTGELFF
>TRBJ2-7|-|TRBV13|once
TGTGCCAGCAGCACGAGGGGAGACAGGCGCCAGCAGTACTTC
CASSTRGDRRQQYF
>TRBJ2-7|-|TRBV6-2/TRBV6-3|-
TGTGCCAGCAGTTACGGCCGAAGATCCTACGAGCAGTACTTC
CASSYGRRSYEQYF
>TRBJ1-2|TRBD1|TRBV20-1|once
TGCAGTGCTACCGGGACAGCTAACTATGGCTACACCTTC
CSATGTANYGYTF
>TRBJ2-1|TRBD1|TRBV20-1|-
TGCAGTCCACAGGGGGCGAGGGATGAGCAGTTCTTC
CSPQGARDEQFF
>TRBJ1-4|-|TRBV7-9|-
TGTGCCAGCAGCTTTCGCGCGGATGAAAAACTGTTTTTT
CASSFRADEKLFF
>TRBJ1-2|-|TRBV2|-
TGTGCCAGCAGTGGTGTCAACTATGGCTACACCTTC
CASSGVNYGYTF
>TRBJ2-6|-|TRBV18|-
TGTGCCAGCTCACCCGAGAGCAGTGGGGCCAACGTCCTGACTTTC
CASSPESSGANVLTF
>TRBJ2-5|-|TRBV5-6|once
TGTGCCAGCACTCCGACAGGACCTCAGGAGACCCAGTACTTC
CASTPTGPQETQYF
>TRBJ2-2|-|TRBV9|-
TGTGCCAGCAGCGTAGCCAACGGGGAGCTGTTTTTT
CASSVANGELFF
>TRBJ1-1|-|TRBV19|-
TGTGCCAGTAGTATGGGAGGGTACGCCACTGAAGCTTTCTTT
CASSMGGYATEAFF
>TRBJ1-2|TRBD1|TRBV12-3/TRBV12-4|-
TGTGCCAGCAGATCCACAGGGGACTATGGCTACACCTTC
CASRSTGDYGYTF
>TRBJ2-1|TRBD2|TRBV6-1|-
TGTGCCAGCAGTGGCCTAGCGGGGGGGCGATCCTACAATGAGCAGTTCTTC
CASSGLAGGRSYNEQFF
>TRBJ2-4|TRBD1|TRBV6-2/TRBV6-3|-
TGTGCCAGCAGTGACCGGGACAGTTCTAGCCAAAACATTCAGTACTTC
CASSDRDSSSQNIQYF
>TRBJ2-5|TRBD2|TRBV27|-
TGTGCCAGCAGAGCGGGGGGTACGGGCGGAGAGACCCAGTACTTC
CASRAGGTGGETQYF